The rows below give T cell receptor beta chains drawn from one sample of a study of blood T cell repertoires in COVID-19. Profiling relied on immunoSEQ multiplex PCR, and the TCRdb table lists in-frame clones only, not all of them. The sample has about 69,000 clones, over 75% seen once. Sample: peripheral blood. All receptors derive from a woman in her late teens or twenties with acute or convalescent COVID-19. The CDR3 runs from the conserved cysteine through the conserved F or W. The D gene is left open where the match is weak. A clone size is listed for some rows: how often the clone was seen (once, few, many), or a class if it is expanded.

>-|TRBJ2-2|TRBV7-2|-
CASSLLPQNTGELFF
TGTGCCAGCAGCTTATTACCACAGAACACCGGGGAGCTGTTTTTT
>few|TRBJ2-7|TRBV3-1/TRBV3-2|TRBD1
CASSQDGQGYEQYF
TGTGCCAGCAGCCAGGATGGACAGGGCTACGAGCAGTACTTC
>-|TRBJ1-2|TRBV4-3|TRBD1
CASSQYGTGVSGYTF
TGCGCCAGCAGCCAATACGGGACAGGGGTTAGCGGCTACACCTTC
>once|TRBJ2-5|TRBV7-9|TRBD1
CASSSTGTGEVAQYF
TGTGCCAGCAGCTCAACCGGGACAGGGGAGGTAGCCCAGTACTTC
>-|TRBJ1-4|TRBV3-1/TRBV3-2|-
CASSQDNGRVFF
TGTGCCAGCAGCCAAGACAACGGGCGGGTGTTTTTT
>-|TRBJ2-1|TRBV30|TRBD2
CALTGGPYNEQFF
TGTGCCCTCACGGGGGGGCCCTACAATGAGCAGTTCTTC
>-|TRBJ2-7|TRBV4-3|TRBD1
CASSQEFRGRYEQYF
TGCGCCAGCAGCCAAGAGTTCAGGGGGCGGTACGAGCAGTACTTC
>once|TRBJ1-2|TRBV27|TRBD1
CASSPQPGTARAF
TGTGCCAGCAGTCCACAGCCGGGGACAGCGAGGGCCTTC
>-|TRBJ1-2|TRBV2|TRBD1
CASSEEGQGGDYTF
TGTGCCAGCAGTGAAGAGGGACAGGGTGGCGACTACACCTTC
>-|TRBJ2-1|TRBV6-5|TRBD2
CASHGLAGASFQFF
TGTGCCAGCCATGGACTAGCGGGAGCGTCTTTCCAGTTCTTC
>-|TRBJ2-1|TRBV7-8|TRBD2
CASSSSGTSGIHNEQFF
TGTGCCAGCAGCTCCTCCGGGACTAGCGGGATTCACAATGAGCAGTTCTTC
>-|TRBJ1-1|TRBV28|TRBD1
CASSLSIRRGRLTEAFF
TGTGCCAGCAGTTTATCAATTAGAAGGGGGCGCCTCACTGAAGCTTTCTTT
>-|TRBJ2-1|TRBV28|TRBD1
CASSLQGAYNEQFF
TGTGCCAGCAGTTTACAGGGGGCTTACAATGAGCAGTTCTTC
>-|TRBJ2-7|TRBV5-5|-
CASSLGHHSYEQYF
TGTGCCAGCAGCTTGGGGCACCACTCCTACGAGCAGTACTTC
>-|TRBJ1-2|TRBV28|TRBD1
CASSPPGQGSSYTF
TGTGCCAGCAGCCCGCCGGGACAGGGGTCCAGCTACACCTTC
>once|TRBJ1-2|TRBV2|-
CASSLGLLGYTF
TGTGCCAGCAGTCTGGGCCTCTTGGGCTACACCTTC
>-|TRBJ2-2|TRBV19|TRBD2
CASSIVLAGGPGELFF
TGTGCCAGTAGTATAGTACTAGCGGGAGGACCCGGGGAGCTGTTTTTT
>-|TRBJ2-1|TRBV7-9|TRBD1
CASSAARGPEQFF
TGTGCCAGCAGCGCCGCCAGGGGGCCTGAGCAGTTCTTC
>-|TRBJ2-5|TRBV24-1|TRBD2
CATSDFLAGGQETQYF
TGTGCCACCAGTGATTTTCTAGCGGGGGGCCAAGAGACCCAGTACTTC
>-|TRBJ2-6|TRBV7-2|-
CASSLAGHTSGANVLTF
TGTGCCAGCAGCTTAGCGGGACATACCTCTGGGGCCAACGTCCTGACTTTC
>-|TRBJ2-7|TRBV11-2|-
CASSLGDSYEQYF
TGTGCCAGCAGCTTAGGCGACTCGTACGAGCAGTACTTC
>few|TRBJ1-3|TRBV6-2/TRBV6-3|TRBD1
CASSTGTAYFSGNTIYF
TGTGCCAGCAGTACCGGGACAGCGTATTTCTCTGGAAACACCATATATTTT
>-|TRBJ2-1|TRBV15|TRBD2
CATSRSRLAGGGGQFF
TGTGCCACCAGCAGATCGCGACTAGCGGGAGGGGGGGGGCAGTTCTTC
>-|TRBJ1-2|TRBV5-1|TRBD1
CASSLAGTGISGYTF
TGCGCCAGCAGCTTGGCCGGGACAGGGATCTCTGGCTACACCTTC
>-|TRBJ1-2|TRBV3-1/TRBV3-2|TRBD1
CASSQNFIRDRGSYGYTF
TGTGCCAGCAGCCAGAATTTTATTCGGGACAGGGGCTCCTATGGCTACACCTTC
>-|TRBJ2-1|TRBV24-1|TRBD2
CATSEAGLAGAFSYNEQFF
TGTGCCACCAGTGAGGCGGGACTAGCGGGGGCCTTCTCCTACAATGAGCAGTTCTTC
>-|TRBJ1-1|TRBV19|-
CASSEGETGTEAFF
TGTGCCAGTAGTGAAGGGGAAACAGGCACTGAAGCTTTCTTT
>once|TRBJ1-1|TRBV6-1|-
CASSEAGRNTEAFF
TGTGCCAGCAGTGAAGCGGGCAGGAACACTGAAGCTTTCTTT
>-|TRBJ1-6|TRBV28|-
CASRRSGGSPLHF
TGTGCCAGCAGGCGAAGCGGGGGTTCACCCCTCCACTTT
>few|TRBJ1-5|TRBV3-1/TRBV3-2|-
CASSQDVTENQPQHF
TGTGCCAGCAGCCAAGATGTAACAGAAAATCAGCCCCAGCATTTT
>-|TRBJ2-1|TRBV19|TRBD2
CASSILWTSGGNNEQFF
TGTGCCAGTAGTATATTATGGACTAGCGGGGGGAACAATGAGCAGTTCTTC
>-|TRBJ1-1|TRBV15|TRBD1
CATSRDRTGGNTEAFF
TGTGCCACCAGCAGAGATCGGACAGGGGGCAACACTGAAGCTTTCTTT
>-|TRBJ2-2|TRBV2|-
CASNGVNTGELFF
TGTGCCAGCAACGGGGTGAACACCGGGGAGCTGTTTTTT
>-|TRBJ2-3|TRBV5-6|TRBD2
CASSFLAGASTDTQYF
TGTGCCAGCAGCTTCCTAGCGGGGGCAAGCACAGATACGCAGTATTTT
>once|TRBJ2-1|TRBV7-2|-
CASSSWRGQYNEQFF
TGTGCCAGCAGTTCGTGGCGGGGGCAATACAATGAGCAGTTCTTC
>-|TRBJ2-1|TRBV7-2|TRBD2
CASSFRTSINEQFF
TGTGCCAGCAGCTTCCGGACTAGCATCAATGAGCAGTTCTTC
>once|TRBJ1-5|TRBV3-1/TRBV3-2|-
CASSQDSRGNQPQHF
TGTGCCAGCAGCCAAGATTCCAGGGGCAATCAGCCCCAGCATTTT
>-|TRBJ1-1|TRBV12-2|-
CASRPRTGGEAFF
TGTGCAAGTCGCCCCCGGACAGGGGGGGAAGCTTTCTTT